This T cell receptor (beta chain) was captured in a study of human T cells and chemical hapten exposure. Sample time point: pre-sensitization, week 0. Treatment: therapeutic diphenylcyclopropenone sensitization with weekly scalp DPC. This clonotype was observed a handful of times. Via MiXCR, TCRdb re-called the RACE reads, giving one row per CDR3 protein. The table has 300,000 to 450,000 distinct CDR3 sequences, roughly 4.6% seen once. Germline CDR1 is MNHEY and CDR2 is SVGAGI. The CDR3 is 14 residues long. The V and J ends lost 4 bases and 5 bases, in that order; junction bases with no gene match: 5. The sequence was collected from a woman aged 45-65 years with alopecia areata. Some clones in this sample may be carry-over from other donors' samples. The material sequenced was whole blood, taken in connection with sensitization to the hapten diphenylcyclopropenone (DPC). The rearrangement uses TRBV6-5 and TRBJ1-5; 7 bases map to TRBD1. The CDR3 sequence is CASSFRQGYQPQHF. CDR3 bases: TGTGCCAGCAGTTTCCGACAGGGCTATCAGCCCCAGCATTTT.